This entry features one T cell receptor (beta chain) sequence. The PCR had 60 Vbeta and 13 Jbeta primers. Data came from immunoSEQ multiplex PCR; TCRdb stores just in-frame clones and leaves some out. In the table there are 100,000 or so clones, about 70% of which are singletons. The sample originates from a study of cytomegalovirus exposure and HLA in healthy donors. In nominal health when sampled, donors likely had unrecorded immune exposures nonetheless. The CDR3 consists of 13 residues. The V gene's germline CDR1 is WSHSY and CDR2 SAAADI. V was cut by 2 bases and J by 5 bases, with 9 bases left in between.

Sequencing used PBMCs. The chain carries TRBV10-2 and TRBJ2-5; no reliable D call. This receptor was obtained from a man aged 50 or older in good health and CMV-seropositive. CDR3 in amino acids: CASSETAEETQYF. CDR3 DNA sequence: TGCGCCAGCAGTGAGACTGCTGAGGAGACCCAGTACTTC.